This T cell receptor beta chain was captured by sequencing in a study of T-cell memory formation after mild COVID-19. Study information: Largely donor-specific sequence clusters came from two donors.

Study-level findings and limits: That cross-reactive memory joined was suggested by some responding clones appearing in pre-infection memory. CD4+ contracting clones were found mainly in CM and EM, and CD8+ ones in EMRA.

On this clonotype: The antigen is unknown.

It was 5'RACE with constant-segment primers that produced the TCR alpha and TCR beta cDNA libraries, which carried sample barcodes and UMIs. TCRdb reprocessed the 5' RACE reads via MiXCR and lists one record per CDR3 protein. This sample has about 320,000 distinct CDR3 sequences; 14% occur once, and the top ten carry over 20%. The receptor comes from a young man who had mild COVID-19 (a few samples of this study predate the infection). Cell type and time point are not known. The sample was PBMCs or a T cell subset sorted from them (not recorded which).

Here the CDR3 reads CASSPLGGSYEQYF. CDR3 DNA sequence: TGTGCCAGCAGCCCTTTGGGGGGATCCTACGAGCAGTACTTC. The V call is TRBV6-2 or TRBV6-3, the J call TRBJ2-7, with D perhaps matching TRBD2 (6 bases). V shed 6 bases and J shed 1 base, with 13 bases lying between them. CDR1 and CDR2 from the germline V gene are MNHEY and SVGEGT. The CDR3 loop spans 14 amino acids.